The 23 T cell receptor beta chains below come from one sample, sequenced in a study of breast tumors, draining lymph nodes, adjacent tissues. MiXCR was run by TCRdb on the multiplex PCR reads, yielding one entry per CDR3 protein. The repertoire includes under 150,000 distinct CDR3 sequences, about 22% of them detected once, and just over 2.5% sits in the top ten. Breast cancer patients provided tissue from their axillary draining lymph nodes. Sequencing was done on a sample of axillary lymph node tissue. The receptor source for this set is a female donor with breast cancer. Some clones in this sample may be carry-over from other donors' samples.

This clonotype was seen repeatedly, ten times or more. This chain connects TRBV7-8 to TRBJ2-3, with D hard to call. Looked up from germline, CDR1 is SGHVS and CDR2 is FQNEAQ. The germline V and J ends were trimmed by 5 bases and 2 bases, with 14 bases remaining between them. CDR3 size: 15 residues. CDR3 residues: CASSAVASATDTQYF. CDR3 sequence (DNA): TGTGCCAGCAGCGCAGTGGCAAGCGCCACAGATACGCAGTATTTT.

This clonotype showed up many times. The rearrangement links TRBV19 to TRBJ1-2, with TRBD1 identical over 8 bases. This CDR3 has 12 amino acids. Germline V CDR1 and CDR2: LNHDA, SQIVND (reference sequence). V lost 9 bases, J lost 4 bases, and 4 bases stayed unmatched. Here the CDR3 DNA reads TGTGCCAGCAACGACAGGGGCTATGGCTACACCTTC. Its protein product is CASNDRGYGYTF.

This clonotype was counted ten times or more. J is TRBJ2-7 and V is TRBV4-2; D unresolved. Germline CDR1 and CDR2: LGHNA and YNFKEQ. This CDR3 is 13 amino acids long. The ends were cut back, 0 bases at V and 3 bases at J, with 6 bases in the middle. The CDR3, as DNA: TGTGCCAGCAGCCAAGAGATCATCTACGAGCAGTACTTC. The encoded protein is CASSQEIIYEQYF.

This clonotype has at least ten counts. V usage is TRBV7-2 and J usage is TRBJ2-7, with D possibly TRBD1 on 6 matching bases. The ends were cut back, 1 base at V and 4 bases at J, with 17 bases in the middle. The CDR3 has 16 amino acids. Germline V CDR1 and CDR2: SGHTA, FQGNSA. The CDR3, as DNA: TGTGCCAGCAGCTTAGTCTCTACGGACAGACCTTACGAGCAGTACTTC. Translated, it gives CASSLVSTDRPYEQYF.

Note on this clonotype: A much larger clone is a single base away; this may be a read error. The chain carries TRBV7-9 and TRBJ2-5; 8 positions match TRBD2. The ends lost 5 bases at V and 1 base at J; junction bases unmatched: 6. Germline V gene sequence: CDR1 SEHNR, CDR2 FQNEAQ (reference sequence). The CDR3 is 15 amino acids. CDR3 sequence: CASSAAGGPQETQYF. CDR3 in DNA: TGTGCCAGCAGCGCCGCGGGAGGCCCCCAAGAGACCCAGTACTTC.

This clonotype was picked up a small number of times. This CDR3 fails to terminate in the conserved phenylalanine or tryptophan, so it likely reflects a read error. V and J are TRBV12-3 or TRBV12-4 and TRBJ2-7; 9 bases are a match to TRBD2. The CDR3 sequence is 17 residues long. Unmatched junction bases numbered 12, after V lost 3 bases and J lost 3 bases. The CDR3 nucleotides are TGTGCCAGCAGTTTTCTTATTAGCGGGAGCGCGGGCTACGAGCAGTACCTC. It yields the protein CASSFLISGSAGYEQYL.

In its sample, this clonotype was seen many times. The rearrangement links TRBV7-3 to TRBJ2-1, with 9 bases fitting TRBD2. V was clipped by 6 bases and J by 5 bases; unmatched bases: 14. The CDR3 extends over 17 amino acids. The germline V gene has CDR1 SGHTA and CDR2 FQGTGA. CDR3 coding DNA: TGTGCCAGCAGATTCAGGCCAGGGACTAGCAGCGACAATGAGCAGTTCTTC. Protein sequence: CASRFRPGTSSDNEQFF.

This clonotype was counted ten times or more. V gene TRBV19 combines with J gene TRBJ2-2; the match to TRBD2 covers 13 bases. The V and J ends lost 7 bases and 2 bases, in that order; junction bases with no gene match: 4. This CDR3 contains 16 residues. In germline, CDR1 is LNHDA, CDR2 SQIVND (reference sequence). CDR3 loop: CASIRTSGSNTGELFF. The CDR3 nucleotides read TGTGCCAGTATCCGGACTAGCGGGAGTAACACCGGGGAGCTGTTTTTT.

As to this clonotype: This may come from a read error, since a much larger clone is one base off. The CDR3 ends on some other residue instead of the conserved phenylalanine or tryptophan, so this is likely a read error. This chain links TRBV6-2 or TRBV6-3 with TRBJ2-7; the match to TRBD2 covers 11 bases. The CDR3 totals 15 residues. Unmatched junction bases numbered 7, after V lost 6 bases and J lost 3 bases. Germline CDR1 reads MNHEY; CDR2 reads SVGEGT. The CDR3: CASRSGTSGYYEQYS. The CDR3 DNA reads as TGTGCCAGCAGATCCGGGACTAGCGGATACTACGAGCAGTACTCC.

This clonotype was seen a handful of times. This chain joins TRBV18 and TRBJ2-5; the D is unclear. The CDR3 contains 16 residues. V was cut by 2 bases and J by 2 bases, with 15 bases left in between. Germline V gene sequence: CDR1 KGHSH, CDR2 LQKENI. The CDR3 region has the DNA TGTGCCAGCTCACCAATCCACGGCAGTCCTCAAGAGACCCAGTACTTC. It specifies CASSPIHGSPQETQYF.

In its sample, this clonotype was seen many times. The chain carries TRBV6-6 and TRBJ2-3, with D possibly matching TRBD2 (6 bases). The CDR3 is 14 residues long. The V end was cut by 6 bases, the J end by 4 bases, with 14 bases between. CDR1 is MNHNY, CDR2 SVGAGI, per germline (reference sequence). The CDR3 coding sequence is TGTGCCAGCAGGGAAACGGGAGCCCCAGATACGCAGTATTTT. It encodes CASRETGAPDTQYF.

This chain uses TRBV18 with TRBJ2-7; 11 bases align to TRBD2. J was trimmed by 6 bases and V by 6 bases; bases with no gene match: 16. The CDR3 is 17 amino acids. The germline V gene has CDR1 KGHSH and CDR2 LQKENI. CDR3 amino acids: CASSQLAGESATGEQYF. CDR3 DNA: TGTGCCAGCTCGCAACTAGCGGGAGAATCCGCAACCGGCGAGCAGTACTTC.

This clonotype was counted a few times. The chain is built from TRBV18 and TRBJ2-1, with D perhaps TRBD2 (6 bases). Germline values: CDR1 KGHSH, CDR2 LQKENI. This CDR3 has 16 amino acids. Trimming stripped 3 bases from V and 0 bases from J, with 12 bases between. The CDR3 loop reads CASSPRDFSSYNEQFF. CDR3 coding DNA: TGTGCCAGCTCACCTAGGGACTTTAGCTCCTACAATGAGCAGTTCTTC.

This clonotype was seen ten or more times. CDR3 amino acids: CASKPPRTSATYEQYF. In nucleotides, the CDR3 is TGTGCCAGCAAGCCGCCCCGGACTAGCGCCACCTACGAGCAGTACTTC. This chain uses TRBV6-1 with TRBJ2-7; 9 bases line up with TRBD2. Germline CDR1 and CDR2: MNHNS and SASEGT. This CDR3 contains 16 residues. The J segment lost 2 bases and the V segment lost 7 bases, leaving 12 bases of the junction unmatched.

As regards this clonotype: A much larger clone differs from this one at a single base, so this may be a read error. The V and J genes are TRBV19 and TRBJ1-2; D ambiguous. The V end was cut by 3 bases, the J end by 3 bases, with 17 bases between. Germline V CDR1 and CDR2: LNHDA, SQIVND (reference sequence). The CDR3 is made up of 16 amino acids. The DNA of the CDR3 is TGTGCCAGTAGTATCGTCCACGGGGAGACTTACTATGGCTACACCTTC. Its protein product is CASSIVHGETYYGYTF. The full variable domain, rest sourced from reference TRBV19 and TRBJ1-2, is DGGITQSPKYLFRKEGQNVTLSCEQNLNHDAMYWYRQDPGQGLRLIYYSQIVNDFQKGDIAEGYSVSREKKESFPLTVTSAQKNPTAFYLCASSIVHGETYYGYTFGSGTRLTVV.

This clonotype was counted at least ten times. The V gene is TRBV20-1, the J gene TRBJ2-1; 13 nucleotides agree with TRBD2. Germline V gene data show CDR1 as DFQATT and CDR2 as SNEGSKA (reference sequence). After removal of 6 bases from V and 0 bases from J, the junction contained 5 bases not matched to a gene. This CDR3 contains 16 residues. DNA of the CDR3: TGCAGTGCCGGGGGGACTAGCGGGAACTCCTACAATGAGCAGTTCTTC. Protein sequence: CSAGGTSGNSYNEQFF.

This clonotype turned up a few times. Given a much more abundant clone one base away, this may be a read error. The CDR3 carries no conserved terminal phenylalanine or tryptophan, so it likely arises from a read error. The CDR3 bases are TGCAGCGCGCACCGGTCCTACAATGAGCAGTTCCTC. Amino acids: CSAHRSYNEQFL. The J gene is TRBJ2-1, the V gene TRBV29-1; no clear D. V lost 7 bases, J lost 1 base, and 8 bases lay in between. CDR3 length equals 12 residues. CDR1 and CDR2 from the germline V gene are SQVTM and ANQGSEA.

Many counts were recorded for this clonotype. The chain employs TRBV11-3 and TRBJ2-2; TRBD2 matches 10 bases. Looked up from germline, CDR1 is SGHNT and CDR2 is YENEEA. The CDR3 has 17 amino acids. Unmatched junction bases numbered 6, after V lost 5 bases and J lost 0 bases. The CDR3 coding sequence is TGTGCCAGCAGCCCCCGGACTAGCGGAGCGAACACCGGGGAGCTGTTTTTT. It codes for CASSPRTSGANTGELFF.

This clonotype showed up many times. One end of the junction varies from germline; a read error may be responsible. This chain uses TRBV5-1 with TRBJ2-3; D is undetermined. The CDR3 is made up of 15 amino acids. The germline V gene has CDR1 SGHRS and CDR2 YFSETQ. The CDR3 region is CASRLGGVSTDTQYF. CDR3 sequence (DNA): TGCGCCAGCAGGTTGGGCGGAGTTAGCACAGATACGCAGTATTTT.

This clonotype occurred many times. The chain carries TRBV5-4 and TRBJ2-7; 8 bases are shared with TRBD2. Trimming removed 4 bases from V and 0 bases from J; junction bases left unmatched: 3. Germline CDR1 reads SGHNT; CDR2 reads YYREEE (reference sequence). The CDR3 consists of 14 residues. The CDR3 nucleotides read TGTGCCAGCAGCAAAACTAGCGGCTCCTACGAGCAGTACTTC. Translating gives CASSKTSGSYEQYF.

There are many counts of this clonotype. The chain is built from TRBV20-1 and TRBJ2-5; 8 bases match TRBD2. The CDR3 totals 13 residues. V lost 5 bases, J lost 1 base, and 3 bases stayed unmatched. Germline lookup yields CDR1 DFQATT and CDR2 SNEGSKA (reference sequence). The CDR3 bases are TGCAGTGCTCCTACTAGCGGCCAAGAGACCCAGTACTTC. Translating gives CSAPTSGQETQYF.

This clonotype came up many times. This rearrangement joins TRBV5-1 to TRBJ2-1; no firm D call. This CDR3 is 15 amino acids long. CDR1 SGHRS and CDR2 YFSETQ come from the germline V gene. V was clipped by 0 bases and J by 0 bases, with 7 bases between them. This CDR3 reads CASSLDGVSYNEQFF. Written as DNA, the CDR3 is TGCGCCAGCAGCTTGGACGGCGTCTCCTACAATGAGCAGTTCTTC. Based on the CDR3 plus reference TRBV5-1 and TRBJ2-1, the full variable domain is KAGVTQTPRYLIKTRGQQVTLSCSPISGHRSVSWYQQTPGQGLQFLFEYFSETQRNKGNFPGRFSGRQFSNSRSEMNVSTLELGDSALYLCASSLDGVSYNEQFFGPGTRLTVL.

This clonotype was recorded once. It may be a read error: a sequence one base away is much more abundant. The chain joins TRBV6-1 to TRBJ2-1, with 8 bases that match TRBD2. This CDR3 has 17 amino acids. Trimming removed 11 bases from V and 0 bases from J; junction bases left unmatched: 15. Germline V gives CDR1 MNHNS, CDR2 SASEGT. CDR3 sequence: CASRTAGDRSSYNEQFF. The CDR3 coding sequence is TGTGCCTCCCGAACAGCGGGAGACCGTAGCTCCTACAATGAGCAGTTCTTC.